This TCR beta chain was observed in a study of T and B cells in COVID-19 patients. Background on the study: In the active-infection cohort, about 90% of the 20 patients had comorbidities linked to unfavorable COVID-19 outcome. Study conclusions and caveats: In COVID-19 patients, T cell receptor beta variable and joining gene use was reportedly strongly skewed.

Multiplex PCR with BIOMED2 TRB-A/B primer pools amplified TRB rearrangements. TCRdb processed the multiplex PCR reads anew with MiXCR; each CDR3 protein has one entry. This sample has approximately 17,000 distinct CDR3 sequences; 27% occur once, and the top ten carry around 3.1%. Trimming cost V 6 bases and J 2 bases; bases outside gene matches: 15. Germline CDR1 reads MNHNS; CDR2 reads SASEGT. CDR3 length equals 18 residues. Blood genomic DNA input for TRB amplification was roughly 250-550 ng. This clonotype has a count of ten or more. Its antigen is still unknown. The chain uses TRBV6-1 and TRBJ2-3; TRBD2 matches 9 bases. The TCR originated in a human donor who had recovered from COVID-19. The material sequenced was blood. The CDR3 loop reads CASRDRPETSGSTDTQYF. Here the CDR3 DNA reads TGTGCCAGCAGGGACAGGCCAGAGACTAGCGGATCCACAGATACGCAGTATTTT.